A single sample gave rise to the 7 T cell receptor beta chains below, sequenced in a study of molecular identifiers for immune sequencing clone quantification. TCRdb re-called the PCR reads through MiXCR, storing one row per CDR3 protein. The repertoire has under 350,000 distinct CDR3 sequences, roughly a quarter of them found once; the top ten carry 0.74%. Material: naive CD8+ T cells from blood, with Jurkat cell RNA spiked in. Subset given: FACS-sorted CD8+CD4-CCR7+CD45RA+ naive T cells. The receptor source for this set is a human donor in good health. Some libraries in this study had Jurkat cell RNA spiked in.

Points on this clonotype: A much larger clonotype is one base distant, so this may be a read error. The chain uses TRBV2 and TRBJ2-2; D is perhaps TRBD2 (5 bases). This CDR3 has 12 residues. In germline, CDR1 is SNHLY, CDR2 FYNNEI. The CDR3 sequence: CASGRDTGVLFF. The CDR3 DNA reads TGTGCCAGCGGCAGAGACACCGGGGTGCTGTTTTTT.

This clonotype was detected many times. The rearrangement uses TRBV29-1 and TRBJ2-3; D remains unclear. The CDR3 consists of 14 residues. The V end was cut by 6 bases, the J end by 3 bases, with 16 bases between. Germline V gene sequence: CDR1 SQVTM, CDR2 ANQGSEA. This CDR3 reads CSVGPGGETDTQYF. The CDR3 DNA sequence: TGCAGCGTAGGCCCTGGCGGAGAGACAGATACGCAGTATTTT.

This clonotype was seen at least ten times. The germline gene is not matched at one end of the junction; a read error may be the cause. The V and J genes are TRBV5-1 and TRBJ2-3, with no clear D. The CDR3 runs 16 residues. CDR1 is SGHRS and CDR2 is YFSETQ in the germline V gene. Here the CDR3 reads CASSPTFLDRTDTQYF. In DNA form, the CDR3 reads TGCGCCAGCAGCCCGACCTTCCTAGACCGCACCGATACGCAGTATTTT.

This clonotype was counted many times. The CDR3 DNA reads TGTGCCAGCAGTCACACAAGGAACTATGGCTACACCTTC. Translated: CASSHTRNYGYTF. The V call is TRBV28, the J call TRBJ1-2; D is unresolved. The V gene's germline CDR1 is MDHEN and CDR2 SYDVKM. V shed 5 bases and J shed 2 bases, with 9 bases lying between them. This CDR3 contains 13 residues.

Remarks on this clonotype: It may be a read error: a sequence one base away is much more abundant. The chain uses TRBV6-5 and TRBJ2-3, with TRBD2 as a possible D gene (6 bases). CDR1 and CDR2 (germline): MNHEY, SVGAGI. The CDR3 is made up of 14 amino acids. DNA for the CDR3: TGTGCCGGCAGTTACGGGACTAGCACAGATACGCAGTATTTT. This codes for CAGSYGTSTDTQYF.

As for this clonotype: A much larger clone differs by one base, so this may be a read error. The chain carries TRBV7-9 and TRBJ1-6; D remains unclear. This CDR3 is 17 amino acids long. The germline gives CDR1 SEHNR, CDR2 FQNEAQ (reference sequence). CDR3 sequence: CASSPPHAGAYNSPLPF. As DNA, the CDR3 is TGTGCCAGCAGCCCCCCGCACGCCGGAGCCTATAATTCACCCCTCCCCTTT.

In its sample, this clonotype was seen many times. This rearrangement joins TRBV29-1 to TRBJ1-2, with unresolved D. Trimming cost V 3 bases and J 2 bases, with 10 bases left between them. The germline V gene has CDR1 SQVTM and CDR2 ANQGSEA. CDR3 length: 13 amino acids. The CDR3 sequence: CSVDSTKNYGYTF. In nucleotides, the CDR3 is TGCAGCGTTGACTCGACAAAAAACTATGGCTACACCTTC.